Listed below are T cell receptor beta chains from one sample, sequenced in a study of shared clonotypes between healthy human individuals. Libraries were prepared by immunoSEQ multiplex PCR; TCRdb keeps only in-frame clonotypes and omits some of them. The sample records around 2,000,000 clones, about 94% being singletons. Sample: naive CD8+ T cells sorted from blood. Source of these receptors: a man aged 18 to 29 in good health. Both conserved end residues are part of each CDR3. A D gene is named only where the DNA matches it firmly. Clone size is shown for a subset of rows, as once, few, many or a class of expanded clone.

d_gene,abundance,j_gene,v_gene,CDR3aa,CDR3nt
NA,NA,TRBJ1-1,TRBV19,CASRNTTENTEAFF,TGTGCCAGTCGTAATACGACGGAGAACACTGAAGCTTTCTTT
TRBD1,NA,TRBJ1-2,TRBV5-4,CASSFGTADYTF,TGTGCCAGCAGCTTCGGGACAGCGGACTACACCTTC
TRBD1,once,TRBJ2-7,TRBV7-9,CASSSNTGTGSYEQYF,TGTGCCAGCAGCTCAAATACCGGGACAGGATCCTACGAGCAGTACTTC
TRBD1,NA,TRBJ1-1,TRBV5-8,CASSSITTGPDTEAFF,TGTGCCAGCAGCTCGATAACGACAGGGCCGGACACTGAAGCTTTCTTT
NA,NA,TRBJ2-5,TRBV7-9,CASSLGWEETQYF,TGTGCCAGCAGCTTAGGATGGGAAGAGACCCAGTACTTC
NA,NA,TRBJ1-2,TRBV5-5,CASSLVNSPLFSGYTF,TGTGCCAGCAGCTTGGTCAATTCGCCCTTGTTCTCTGGCTACACCTTC
NA,NA,TRBJ1-1,TRBV13,CASSRTETMNTEAFF,TGTGCCAGCAGCAGGACAGAGACCATGAACACTGAAGCTTTCTTT
NA,NA,TRBJ2-5,TRBV5-6,CASSGRDYQETQYF,TGTGCCAGCAGCGGTAGGGACTACCAAGAGACCCAGTACTTC
NA,NA,TRBJ2-7,TRBV27,CASSLSGFHEQYF,TGTGCCAGCAGTTTAAGTGGATTCCACGAGCAGTACTTC
NA,few,TRBJ1-6,TRBV27,CASSWFGRGPNSPLHF,TGTGCCAGCAGTTGGTTTGGCAGGGGCCCAAATTCACCCCTCCACTTT
NA,NA,TRBJ2-7,TRBV27,CASSIMMGNYEQCF,TGTGCCAGCAGTATCATGATGGGTAACTACGAGCAGTGCTTC
TRBD1,NA,TRBJ1-4,TRBV4-1,CASSQAGTGDEKLFF,TGCGCCAGCAGCCAAGCCGGGACAGGGGATGAAAAACTGTTTTTT
TRBD1,NA,TRBJ2-7,TRBV7-9,CASSPGQGHYEQYF,TGTGCCAGCAGCCCGGGACAGGGTCACTACGAGCAGTACTTC
NA,NA,TRBJ1-4,TRBV2,CASSERAGLGEKLFF,TGTGCCAGCAGTGAAAGGGCAGGGTTGGGTGAAAAACTGTTTTTT
NA,NA,TRBJ1-6,TRBV7-9,CASSSTTGEASPLHF,TGTGCCAGCAGCTCTACAACGGGGGAGGCGTCACCCCTCCACTTT
TRBD1,NA,TRBJ2-3,TRBV29-1,CSVDRDGADTQYF,TGCAGCGTAGACAGGGACGGAGCAGATACGCAGTATTTT
TRBD1,once,TRBJ2-1,TRBV13,CASSPRGTGVDEQFF,TGTGCCAGCAGCCCCCGCGGGACAGGTGTGGATGAGCAGTTCTTC
NA,NA,TRBJ1-1,TRBV10-3,CAISEPQGKNTEAFF,TGTGCCATCAGTGAGCCCCAAGGGAAGAACACTGAAGCTTTCTTT
NA,NA,TRBJ2-7,TRBV30,CAWRGEAYEQYF,TGTGCCTGGAGAGGAGAAGCCTACGAGCAGTACTTC
TRBD2,NA,TRBJ2-1,TRBV12-5,CASGFGSGGASYNEQFF,TGTGCTAGTGGTTTTGGTAGCGGGGGGGCCAGTTACAATGAGCAGTTCTTC
NA,NA,TRBJ2-7,TRBV11-3,CASSDGDYEQYF,TGTGCCAGCAGCGATGGGGACTACGAGCAGTACTTC
NA,NA,TRBJ2-3,TRBV5-1,CASSLGGTDTQYF,TGCGCCAGCAGCTTGGGCGGGACAGATACGCAGTATTTT
NA,NA,TRBJ2-3,TRBV27,CASSEEPGEQYF,TGTGCCAGCAGTGAGGAGCCGGGAGAGCAGTATTTT
TRBD2,NA,TRBJ2-1,TRBV9,CASSVGGRYEQFF,TGTGCCAGCAGCGTTGGCGGGAGGTATGAGCAGTTCTTC
NA,NA,TRBJ1-6,TRBV5-4,CASSLYRAEALHF,TGTGCCAGCAGTTTATACAGGGCCGAGGCCCTCCACTTT
NA,NA,TRBJ2-5,TRBV11-2,CASSPRHREATQYF,TGTGCCAGCAGCCCTCGGCACAGGGAGGCGACCCAGTACTTC
TRBD2,NA,TRBJ2-7,TRBV7-6,CASSSGTSYEQYF,TGTGCCAGCAGCTCCGGGACTAGCTACGAGCAGTACTTC
NA,NA,TRBJ1-5,TRBV5-6,CASSPGGGGSNQPQHF,TGTGCCAGCAGCCCGGGGGGGGGCGGAAGCAATCAGCCCCAGCATTTT
NA,NA,TRBJ2-7,TRBV11-1,CASSPMTAIEQYF,TGTGCCAGCAGCCCGATGACAGCGATAGAGCAGTACTTC
TRBD1,NA,TRBJ2-1,TRBV15,CATSRDKGQGNEQFF,TGTGCCACCAGCAGAGATAAGGGACAGGGGAATGAGCAGTTCTTC
TRBD1,NA,TRBJ2-7,TRBV7-9,CASSGTGGKAASPTYEQYF,TGTGCCAGCAGCGGTACAGGGGGCAAGGCTGCCTCCCCGACCTACGAGCAGTACTTC
NA,NA,TRBJ1-2,TRBV6-1,CASSAKGSVDGYTF,TGTGCCAGCAGTGCGAAGGGGTCGGTGGATGGCTACACCTTC
NA,NA,TRBJ2-3,TRBV4-1,CASSQVGLDTQYF,TGCGCCAGCAGCCAAGTGGGTCTAGATACGCAGTATTTT
NA,NA,TRBJ1-4,TRBV7-9,CASSLDPNGDEKLFF,TGTGCCAGCAGCTTGGACCCGAACGGGGATGAAAAACTGTTTTTT
NA,NA,TRBJ2-4,TRBV11-2,CASSLVYLDSEAKNIQYF,TGTGCCAGCAGCTTAGTCTATCTGGACAGCGAAGCCAAAAACATTCAGTACTTC
NA,NA,TRBJ2-2,TRBV29-1,CSAERGYGVGELFF,TGCAGCGCCGAAAGGGGCTATGGGGTCGGGGAGCTGTTTTTT
NA,NA,TRBJ1-2,TRBV29-1,CSVEDPGQIYYGYTF,TGCAGCGTTGAAGATCCCGGACAGATTTACTATGGCTACACCTTC
TRBD2,NA,TRBJ2-3,TRBV27,CASSFRTSGISFLGDTQYF,TGTGCCAGCAGTTTCCGGACTAGCGGGATCTCGTTTTTGGGAGATACGCAGTATTTT
TRBD1,NA,TRBJ1-2,TRBV27,CASSLFETGTYYGYTF,TGTGCCAGCAGTTTATTCGAGACAGGGACCTACTATGGCTACACCTTC
NA,NA,TRBJ2-3,TRBV29-1,CSAWGQGGSDTQYF,TGCAGCGCCTGGGGGCAGGGAGGATCAGATACGCAGTATTTT
NA,NA,TRBJ1-4,TRBV18,CASSPRAESTNEKLFF,TGTGCCAGCTCACCAAGGGCGGAATCAACTAATGAAAAACTGTTTTTT
NA,NA,TRBJ1-3,TRBV4-1,CASSQGPGEGNTIYF,TGCGCCAGCAGCCAAGGGCCAGGGGAGGGAAACACCATATATTTT
NA,NA,TRBJ1-2,TRBV5-1,CASSWGQPLDGYTF,TGCGCCAGCAGCTGGGGGCAGCCTCTCGATGGCTACACCTTC
NA,NA,TRBJ2-5,TRBV7-2,CASSSFAKPDPQETQYF,TGTGCCAGCAGCTCCTTTGCAAAACCGGACCCCCAAGAGACCCAGTACTTC
NA,NA,TRBJ1-6,TRBV30,CAWSRSAWHSSYNSPPHF,TGTGCCTGGAGTCGTTCCGCATGGCACAGCTCCTATAATTCACCCCCCCACTTT